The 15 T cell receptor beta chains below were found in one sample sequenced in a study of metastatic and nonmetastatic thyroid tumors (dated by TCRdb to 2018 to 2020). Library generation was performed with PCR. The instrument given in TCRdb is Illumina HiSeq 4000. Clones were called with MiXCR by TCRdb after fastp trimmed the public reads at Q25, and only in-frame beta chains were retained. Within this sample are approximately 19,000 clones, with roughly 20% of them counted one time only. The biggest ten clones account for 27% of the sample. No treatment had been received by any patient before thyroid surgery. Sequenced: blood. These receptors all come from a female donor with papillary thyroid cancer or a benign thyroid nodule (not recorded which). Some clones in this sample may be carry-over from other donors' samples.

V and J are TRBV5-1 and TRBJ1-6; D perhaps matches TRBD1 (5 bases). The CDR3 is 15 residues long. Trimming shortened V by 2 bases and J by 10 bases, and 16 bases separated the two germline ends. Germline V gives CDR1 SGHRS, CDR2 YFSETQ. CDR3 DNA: TGCGCCAGCAGCTTCGTAGGGGACGGCGGATCACCCCTCCACTTT. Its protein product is CASSFVGDGGSPLHF.

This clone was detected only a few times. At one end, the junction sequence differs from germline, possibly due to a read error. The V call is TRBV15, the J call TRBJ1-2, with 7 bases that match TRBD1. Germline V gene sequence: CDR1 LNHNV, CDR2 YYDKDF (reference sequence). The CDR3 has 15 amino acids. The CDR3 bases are TGTGCCACCATCAGAGTTGGGACAGTGCGGTATGGCTACACCTTC. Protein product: CATIRVGTVRYGYTF.

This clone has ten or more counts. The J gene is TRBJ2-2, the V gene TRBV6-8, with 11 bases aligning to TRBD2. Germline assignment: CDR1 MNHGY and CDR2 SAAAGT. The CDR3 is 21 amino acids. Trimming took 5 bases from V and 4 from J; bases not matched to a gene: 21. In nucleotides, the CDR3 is TGTGCCAGCAGTATCCTCACTGCCGGGGTAGTAGCGGGGGGGCGCACCGGGGAGCTGTTTTTT. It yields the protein CASSILTAGVVAGGRTGELFF.

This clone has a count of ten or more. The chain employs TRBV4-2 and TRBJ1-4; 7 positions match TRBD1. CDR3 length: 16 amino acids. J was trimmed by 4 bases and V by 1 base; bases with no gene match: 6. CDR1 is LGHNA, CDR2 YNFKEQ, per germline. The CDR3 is CASSQADRDFNEKLFF. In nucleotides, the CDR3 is TGTGCCAGCAGCCAAGCTGACAGGGACTTTAATGAAAAACTGTTTTTT.

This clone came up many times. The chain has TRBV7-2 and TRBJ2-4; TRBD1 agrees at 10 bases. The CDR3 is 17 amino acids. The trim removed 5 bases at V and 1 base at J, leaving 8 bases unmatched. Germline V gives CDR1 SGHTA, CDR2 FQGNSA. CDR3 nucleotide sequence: TGTGCCAGCAGCGAGAGACAGGGGGCGCTTGCCAAAAACATTCAGTACTTC. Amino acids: CASSERQGALAKNIQYF.

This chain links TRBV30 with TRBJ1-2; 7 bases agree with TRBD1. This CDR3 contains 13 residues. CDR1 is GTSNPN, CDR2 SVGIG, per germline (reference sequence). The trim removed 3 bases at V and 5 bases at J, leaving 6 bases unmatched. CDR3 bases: TGTGCCTGGAGACAGGGGCCCAAGTATGGCTACACCTTC. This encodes CAWRQGPKYGYTF.

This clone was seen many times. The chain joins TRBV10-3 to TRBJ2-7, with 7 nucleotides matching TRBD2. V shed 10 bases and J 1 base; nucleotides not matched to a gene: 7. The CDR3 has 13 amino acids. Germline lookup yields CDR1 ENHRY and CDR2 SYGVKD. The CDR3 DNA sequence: TGTGCCACCCTTGGACTAGATTCCTACGAGCAGTACTTC. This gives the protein CATLGLDSYEQYF.

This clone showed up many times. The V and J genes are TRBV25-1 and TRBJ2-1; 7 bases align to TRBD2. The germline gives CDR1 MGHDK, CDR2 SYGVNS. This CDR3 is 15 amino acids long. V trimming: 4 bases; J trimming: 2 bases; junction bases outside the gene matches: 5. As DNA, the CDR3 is TGTGCCAGCAGTGTGGGGGGGTTGGCCTACAATGAGCAGTTCTTC. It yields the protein CASSVGGLAYNEQFF. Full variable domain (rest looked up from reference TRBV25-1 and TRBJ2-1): EADIYQTPRYLVIGTGKKITLECSQTMGHDKMYWYQQDPGMELHLIHYSYGVNSTEKGDLSSESTVSRIRTEHFPLTLESARPSHTSQYLCASSVGGLAYNEQFFGPGTRLTVL.

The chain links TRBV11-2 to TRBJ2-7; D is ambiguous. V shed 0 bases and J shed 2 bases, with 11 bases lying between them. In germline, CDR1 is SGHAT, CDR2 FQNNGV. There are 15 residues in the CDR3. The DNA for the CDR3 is TGTGCCAGCAGCTTAGAACGGGTTTTAACCTACGAGCAGTACTTC. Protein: CASSLERVLTYEQYF.

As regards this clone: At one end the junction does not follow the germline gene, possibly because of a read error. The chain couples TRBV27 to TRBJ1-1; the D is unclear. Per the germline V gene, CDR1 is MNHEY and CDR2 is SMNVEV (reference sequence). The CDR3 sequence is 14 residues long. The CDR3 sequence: CASSFDHFGTEALF. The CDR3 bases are TGTGCCAGCAGCTTCGACCATTTCGGCACTGAAGCTTTATTT.

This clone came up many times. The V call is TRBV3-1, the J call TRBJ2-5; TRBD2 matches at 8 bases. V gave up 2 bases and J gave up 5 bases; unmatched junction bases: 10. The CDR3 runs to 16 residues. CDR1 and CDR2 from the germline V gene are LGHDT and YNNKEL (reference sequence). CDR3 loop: CASSQPTGLGAETQYF. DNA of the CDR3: TGTGCCAGCAGCCAACCCACGGGACTAGGTGCGGAGACCCAGTACTTC.

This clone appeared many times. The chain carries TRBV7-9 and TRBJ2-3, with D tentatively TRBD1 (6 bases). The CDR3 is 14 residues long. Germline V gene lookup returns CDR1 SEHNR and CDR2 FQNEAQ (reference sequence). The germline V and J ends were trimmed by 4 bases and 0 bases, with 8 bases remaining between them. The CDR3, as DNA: TGTGCCAGCAGCTCAGGGGTTAGCACAGATACGCAGTATTTT. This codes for CASSSGVSTDTQYF.

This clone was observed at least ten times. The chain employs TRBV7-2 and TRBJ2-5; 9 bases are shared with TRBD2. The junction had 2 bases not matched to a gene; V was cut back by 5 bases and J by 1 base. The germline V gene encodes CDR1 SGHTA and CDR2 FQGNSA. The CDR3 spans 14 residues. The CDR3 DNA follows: TGTGCCAGCAGCCTACTAGCGGGCCAAGAGACCCAGTACTTC. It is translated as CASSLLAGQETQYF.

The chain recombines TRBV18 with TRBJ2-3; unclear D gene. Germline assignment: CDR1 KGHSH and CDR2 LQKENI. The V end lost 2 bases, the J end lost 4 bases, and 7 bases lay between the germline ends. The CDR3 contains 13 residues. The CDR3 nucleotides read TGTGCCAGCTCACCAAAAAGGCCAGATACGCAGTATTTT. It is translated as CASSPKRPDTQYF. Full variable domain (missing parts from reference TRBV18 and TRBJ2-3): NAGVMQNPRHLVRRRGQEARLRCSPMKGHSHVYWYRQLPEEGLKFMVYLQKENIIDESGMPKERFSAEFPKEGPSILRIQQVVRGDSAAYFCASSPKRPDTQYFGPGTRLTVL.

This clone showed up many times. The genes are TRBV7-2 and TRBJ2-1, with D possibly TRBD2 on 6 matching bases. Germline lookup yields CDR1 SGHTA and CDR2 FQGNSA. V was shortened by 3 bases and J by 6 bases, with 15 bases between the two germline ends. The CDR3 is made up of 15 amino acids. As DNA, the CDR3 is TGTGCCAGCAGCTTCGACTTAGGAGGGCTCAATGAGCAGTTCTTC. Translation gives CASSFDLGGLNEQFF.